Sequencing of this TCR beta chain was carried out in a study of control samples from healthy donors and cancer patients (dated by TCRdb to 2018 to 2021). The library relied on the immunoSEQ multiplex PCR assay. Entries here come from immuneACCESS through TCRdb and include only in-frame sequences with V and J called. Some clones fail to appear in such tables; in the studies checked, an unresolved V gene covers under half of the shortfall, and the cause of the remainder is unknown. This specimen's table enumerates around 190,000 clones. The ten most abundant clones make up roughly 2.2% of the sample. The cysteine opens and the phenylalanine closes a CDR3 of 15 amino acids. CDR3 DNA is the only sequence kept; it has 45 bases, read in frame from the first base. CDR1 LGHNA and CDR2 YNFKEQ were looked up in the germline V gene. Trimming costs V 0 bases and J 4 bases, and their ends lie 10 bases apart. Worth noting for this clone: Its antigen target is currently unknown.

The clonotype was recovered from a woman in her twenties or thirties in good health. Sequenced: blood. The chain links TRBV4-2 with TRBJ1-5; no D gene call is confident. This receptor has the CDR3 CASSQEAELNQPQHF. The DNA sequence is given as TGTGCCAGCAGCCAAGAGGCAGAACTTAATCAGCCCCAGCATTTT.